Each of the 16 T cell receptor beta chains below was sequenced from the same sample in a study of CDR3 diversity in severe acne. TCRdb called the PCR reads again in MiXCR, with one record for every CDR3 protein. Of roughly 93,000 distinct CDR3 sequences in the sample, about 53% were seen once. Sequenced sample: blood. These receptors were obtained from a male donor with severe acne vulgaris.

V is TRBV19 and J is TRBJ1-1; D perhaps matches TRBD1 (6 bases). The CDR3 loop spans 15 amino acids. Germline CDR1 reads LNHDA; CDR2 reads SQIVND (reference sequence). V was shortened by 3 bases and J by 5 bases, with 16 bases between the two germline ends. CDR3: CASSMKGGWGTEAFF. The CDR3 nucleotides are TGTGCCAGTAGTATGAAGGGGGGTTGGGGAACTGAAGCTTTCTTT.

The V call is TRBV7-3, the J call TRBJ2-2, with 14 bases aligning to TRBD2. Germline CDR1 and CDR2: SGHTA and FQGTGA. The CDR3 is 16 residues long. V dropped 5 bases and J dropped 4; count of bases not matched to a gene: 3. The CDR3 DNA reads TGTGCCAGCAGCCCGGGACTAGCGGGAGCCACCGGGGAGCTGTTTTTT. It translates to CASSPGLAGATGELFF. Filled out from reference TRBV7-3 and TRBJ2-2, the complete variable domain reads GAGVSQTPSNKVTEKGKYVELRCDPISGHTALYWYRQSLGQGPEFLIYFQGTGAADDSGLPNDRFFAVRPEGSVSTLKIQRTERGDSAVYLCASSPGLAGATGELFFGEGSRLTVL.

The chain uses TRBV29-1 and TRBJ2-2, with a tentative D call TRBD2 (5 bases). Between the trimmed V and J ends, which lost 3 bases and 2 bases, there was a span of 7 bases. Germline CDR1 reads SQVTM; CDR2 reads ANQGSEA. The CDR3 covers 13 residues. In nucleotides, the CDR3 is TGCAGCGTTGAGGGAGACAACACCGGGGAGCTGTTTTTT. Encoded protein: CSVEGDNTGELFF.

This clonotype was counted at least ten times. With a much larger clone just one base away, this may be a read error. The chain uses TRBV11-1 and TRBJ2-3; unclear D gene. The V and J ends lost 4 bases and 0 bases respectively, with 14 bases between them. CDR3 length: 16 amino acids. CDR1 SGHAT and CDR2 FQDESV come from the germline V gene (reference sequence). CDR3 DNA sequence: TGTGCCAGCAGCTCAGCTTTTAATCCTAGCACAGATACGCAGTATTTT. As protein: CASSSAFNPSTDTQYF.

The chain joins TRBV5-4 to TRBJ2-5, with 7 bases that match TRBD1. The germline CDR1 and CDR2 sequences are SGHNT and YYREEE (reference sequence). There are 15 residues in the CDR3. The V segment lost 3 bases and the J segment 5 bases; nucleotides outside the gene matches: 10. This chain's CDR3 is CASSSGQVPGETQYF. The CDR3 nucleotides read TGTGCCAGCAGCTCTGGACAGGTCCCGGGGGAGACCCAGTACTTC.

The CDR3 region is CSLRPRDRQFF. In DNA, the CDR3 is TGCAGCTTAAGGCCGCGGGACAGACAGTTCTTC. V gene TRBV29-1 combines with J gene TRBJ2-1; the D gene is possibly TRBD1 (7 bases). The CDR3 has 11 amino acids. Germline V gene sequence: CDR1 SQVTM, CDR2 ANQGSEA. V was clipped by 8 bases and J by 13 bases, with 18 bases between them.

The chain has TRBV29-1 and TRBJ2-5; D gene unclear. The germline V and J ends were trimmed by 8 bases and 6 bases, with 10 bases remaining between them. CDR1 is SQVTM, CDR2 ANQGSEA, per germline. This CDR3 comprises 10 residues. DNA for the CDR3: TGCAGCAGTTTCGGAAAGACCCAGTACTTC. Protein product: CSSFGKTQYF.

In this sample, this clonotype turned up a few times. The chain couples TRBV9 to TRBJ2-7; 8 nucleotides align to TRBD1. Germline V lookup: CDR1 SGDLS, CDR2 YYNGEE. The CDR3 is 16 residues long. Trimming cost V 0 bases and J 4 bases; bases outside gene matches: 9. For the CDR3, the DNA is TGTGCCAGCAGCGTAGGCCCCGGACAGGGCTTTTACGAGCAGTACTTC. As protein: CASSVGPGQGFYEQYF.

The table lists this clonotype with a few counts. This rearrangement joins TRBV7-9 to TRBJ1-1; weak D call: TRBD1 (5 bases). V dropped 4 bases and J dropped 1 base, with 16 bases sitting between them. This CDR3 is 16 amino acids long. Germline CDR1 is SEHNR and CDR2 is FQNEAQ (reference sequence). The CDR3 sequence is CASSSVRSGRNTEAFF. As DNA, the CDR3 is TGTGCCAGCAGCTCCGTAAGATCGGGACGGAACACTGAAGCTTTCTTT.

Remarks on this clonotype: The CDR3 does not close with the conserved phenylalanine or tryptophan, likely indicating a read error. The limits of the CDR3 on the DNA are not certain, so only TCRdb's listed CDR3 is given. The gene calls are TRBV20-1 and TRBJ2-5. The CDR3 sequence runs 14 residues, both termini included. Germline lookup yields CDR1 DFQATT and CDR2 SNEGSKA (reference sequence). The CDR3 sequence: CSARAANYGYTFGS.

This clonotype showed up many times. The chain recombines TRBV20-1 with TRBJ1-1; a possible D gene is TRBD1 (6 bases). This CDR3 has 14 amino acids. V lost 4 bases and J 2 bases, leaving 14 bases between the germline ends. CDR1 and CDR2 (germline): DFQATT, SNEGSKA (reference sequence). The CDR3, as DNA: TGCAGTGCTACTAGGGGGGGGGGTAACACTGAAGCTTTCTTT. Translation: CSATRGGGNTEAFF.

Details on this clonotype: A much larger clone differs by one base, so this may be a read error. The conserved closing phenylalanine or tryptophan is absent in this CDR3, likely reflecting a read error. The chain uses TRBV25-1 and TRBJ1-1, with D unresolved. CDR3 length: 11 residues. From germline, CDR1 is MGHDK and CDR2 SYGVNS. Trimming took off 3 bases at V and 11 bases at J, with 10 bases between the two ends. Here the CDR3 reads CASSEEKLAFL. In DNA, the CDR3 is TGTGCCAGCAGTGAGGAGAAATTGGCTTTCCTT.

This clonotype was seen more than once but under ten times. Likely a read error: the CDR3 ends without its conserved phenylalanine or tryptophan. The chain links TRBV18 to TRBJ1-5; D is perhaps TRBD1 (5 bases). Germline V gives CDR1 KGHSH, CDR2 LQKENI. Trimming shortened V by 4 bases and J by 1 base, and 17 bases separated the two germline ends. The CDR3 totals 17 residues. The CDR3 nucleotides are TGTGCCAGCTCACGGGGGGAGCGTATTAGAAGCAATCAGCCCCAGCATTCT. Translated, it gives CASSRGERIRSNQPQHS.

The gene calls are TRBV6-4 and TRBJ1-5, with TRBD1 as a possible D gene (5 bases). The V end lost 3 bases, the J end lost 9 bases, and 15 bases lay between the germline ends. Germline V lookup: CDR1 MRHNA, CDR2 SNTAGT. The CDR3 has 14 residues. As DNA, the CDR3 is TGTGCCAGCAGTGAAGAGTGGGGACCATGGCCCCAGCATTTT. Its protein product is CASSEEWGPWPQHF.

This clonotype was counted at least ten times. V and J are TRBV6-4 and TRBJ2-7; tentatively, D is TRBD1 (5 bases). The CDR3 has 16 amino acids. The V end lost 6 bases, the J end lost 0 bases, and 18 bases lay between the germline ends. The germline CDR1 and CDR2 sequences are MRHNA and SNTAGT. The CDR3 region is CASRTYRRTSSYEQYV. The DNA of the CDR3 is TGTGCCAGCAGAACCTACAGGAGAACGAGCTCCTACGAGCAGTACGTC.

As for this clonotype: Here the CDR3 omits its conserved ending phenylalanine or tryptophan, so a read error is the likely source. Because the CDR3's place on the DNA is in doubt, the DNA is left out and the CDR3 is given as listed by TCRdb. V is TRBV7-2 and J is TRBJ2-5; the DNA was not compared with TRBD1, the D call given in the table. Inclusive of both ends, the CDR3 amounts to 18 amino acids. CDR1 and CDR2 from the germline V gene are SGHTA and FQGNSA. This CDR3 reads CASSPIVGTTFYGYTFGS.